Listed below are T cell receptor beta chains from one sample, sequenced in a study of blood T cell repertoires in COVID-19. The repertoire was sequenced with immunoSEQ multiplex PCR; TCRdb's copy has only in-frame clones and lacks some. Here the sample spans 150,000 to 200,000 clones, roughly nine tenths being singletons. The sequenced material came from peripheral blood. These receptors were taken from a man between 65 and 85 years old with active or convalescent COVID-19. The CDR3 runs from the conserved cysteine through the conserved F or W. Each record gives: clone size, D gene, V gene, J gene, CDR3 DNA, CDR3 protein. The D gene is left open where the match is weak. Where a row states a size, it is once, few, many or the class of an expanded clone; other rows omit it.

clone size: NA; D gene: NA; V gene: TRBV28; J gene: TRBJ2-7; CDR3 DNA: TGTGCCAGCAGTGAGGATCAACAGGGCAGGGGCGAGCAGTACTTC; CDR3 protein: CASSEDQQGRGEQYF
clone size: NA; D gene: NA; V gene: TRBV4-3; J gene: TRBJ2-2; CDR3 DNA: TGCGCCAGCAGCCAAGATGCGTTTGTATCCGGGGAGCTGTTTTTT; CDR3 protein: CASSQDAFVSGELFF
clone size: once; D gene: NA; V gene: TRBV27; J gene: TRBJ1-6; CDR3 DNA: TGTGCCAGCAGTTTCGACAGAGCCAGGGGAGTTAATTCACCCCTCCACTTT; CDR3 protein: CASSFDRARGVNSPLHF
clone size: NA; D gene: NA; V gene: TRBV14; J gene: TRBJ2-7; CDR3 DNA: TGTGCCAGCAGCCAAGATCCTCGGGACTACGAGCAGTACTTC; CDR3 protein: CASSQDPRDYEQYF
clone size: NA; D gene: NA; V gene: TRBV2; J gene: TRBJ1-1; CDR3 DNA: TGTGCCAGCACCCTCGGACAGACACCGAACACTGAAGCTTTCTTT; CDR3 protein: CASTLGQTPNTEAFF
clone size: NA; D gene: NA; V gene: TRBV7-9; J gene: TRBJ1-1; CDR3 DNA: TGTGCCAGCAGCTTAGTTGGGACACACACTGAAGCTTTCTTT; CDR3 protein: CASSLVGTHTEAFF
clone size: NA; D gene: NA; V gene: TRBV5-6; J gene: TRBJ2-5; CDR3 DNA: TGTGCCAGCAGCCCCGCCGTACAGAGACAAGAGACCCAGTACTTC; CDR3 protein: CASSPAVQRQETQYF
clone size: NA; D gene: TRBD1; V gene: TRBV18; J gene: TRBJ1-1; CDR3 DNA: TGTGCCAGCTCACCCCGGATAACAGGGGACACTGAAGCTTTCTTT; CDR3 protein: CASSPRITGDTEAFF
clone size: NA; D gene: NA; V gene: TRBV2; J gene: TRBJ1-5; CDR3 DNA: TGTGCCAGCAGTGAAAGGGGCCCGACAAATTGGGGCAATCAGCCCCAGCATTTT; CDR3 protein: CASSERGPTNWGNQPQHF
clone size: NA; D gene: NA; V gene: TRBV6-2/TRBV6-3; J gene: TRBJ2-2; CDR3 DNA: TGTGCCAGCAGTTATGGTAGGACAGTTAACACCGGGGAGCTGTTTTTT; CDR3 protein: CASSYGRTVNTGELFF
clone size: once; D gene: NA; V gene: TRBV7-8; J gene: TRBJ2-7; CDR3 DNA: TGTGCCAGCAGCCTGGGAACGGGACTCCTCTCCTACGAGCAGTACTTC; CDR3 protein: CASSLGTGLLSYEQYF
clone size: NA; D gene: NA; V gene: TRBV4-3; J gene: TRBJ2-2; CDR3 DNA: TGCGCCAGCAGCCAAGGGTATGAGGGAGTGTCCGGGGAGCTGTTTTTT; CDR3 protein: CASSQGYEGVSGELFF
clone size: NA; D gene: TRBD2; V gene: TRBV18; J gene: TRBJ2-2; CDR3 DNA: TGTGCCAGCTCACTTACTAGCGGGAGGGCCGTCGGCGGGGAGCTGTTTTTT; CDR3 protein: CASSLTSGRAVGGELFF
clone size: NA; D gene: NA; V gene: TRBV3-1/TRBV3-2; J gene: TRBJ1-6; CDR3 DNA: TGTGCCAGCAGCCAAGATCCCGGTTTTTACTCCTATAATTCACCCCTCCACTTT; CDR3 protein: CASSQDPGFYSYNSPLHF
clone size: NA; D gene: NA; V gene: TRBV11-2; J gene: TRBJ2-4; CDR3 DNA: TGTGCCAGCAGCTTTGGGTTCGGGGAGGCCAAAAACATTCAGTACTTC; CDR3 protein: CASSFGFGEAKNIQYF
clone size: once; D gene: NA; V gene: TRBV4-1; J gene: TRBJ1-6; CDR3 DNA: TGCGCCAGCAGCCAACAGGGGAATGGGGTTGGTAATTCACCCCTCCACTTT; CDR3 protein: CASSQQGNGVGNSPLHF
clone size: once; D gene: TRBD1; V gene: TRBV6-2/TRBV6-3; J gene: TRBJ2-2; CDR3 DNA: TGTGCCAGCAGTCACTACCCGGGACAGGGCAGCGGGGAGCTGTTTTTT; CDR3 protein: CASSHYPGQGSGELFF
clone size: medium-sized; D gene: NA; V gene: TRBV27; J gene: TRBJ2-3; CDR3 DNA: TGTGCCAGCAGCGGGGAACACACAGATACGCAGTATTTT; CDR3 protein: CASSGEHTDTQYF
clone size: NA; D gene: NA; V gene: TRBV19; J gene: TRBJ1-1; CDR3 DNA: TGTGCCAGTAGTAGCGACACTTTGAACACTGAAGCTTTCTTT; CDR3 protein: CASSSDTLNTEAFF
clone size: NA; D gene: NA; V gene: TRBV5-8; J gene: TRBJ2-4; CDR3 DNA: TGTGCCAGCAGCTTCGGGGAAGGCAAAAACATTCAGTACTTC; CDR3 protein: CASSFGEGKNIQYF
clone size: few; D gene: NA; V gene: TRBV11-2; J gene: TRBJ2-1; CDR3 DNA: TGTGCCAGCAGCTTAGCACTCTTAAAATCCTACAATGAGCAGTTCTTC; CDR3 protein: CASSLALLKSYNEQFF
clone size: NA; D gene: TRBD2; V gene: TRBV29-1; J gene: TRBJ2-5; CDR3 DNA: TGCAGCGTTGGTGGACTAGCGGGGGAAGAGACCCAGTACTTC; CDR3 protein: CSVGGLAGEETQYF
clone size: NA; D gene: TRBD1; V gene: TRBV4-3; J gene: TRBJ1-2; CDR3 DNA: TGCGCCAGCAGCCAAAACCCGGGACAGGACGCCCTGGAGGGTGGCTACACCTTC; CDR3 protein: CASSQNPGQDALEGGYTF
clone size: NA; D gene: TRBD2; V gene: TRBV28; J gene: TRBJ2-1; CDR3 DNA: TGTGCCAGCCGTCTAGCGGGGGTCCCTCTTGGGAGCCAGTTCTTC; CDR3 protein: CASRLAGVPLGSQFF
clone size: NA; D gene: TRBD1; V gene: TRBV9; J gene: TRBJ2-3; CDR3 DNA: TGTGCCAGCAGCGTAGCTAATTTGAGGACAGGGACAGATACGCAGTATTTT; CDR3 protein: CASSVANLRTGTDTQYF
clone size: NA; D gene: TRBD1; V gene: TRBV25-1; J gene: TRBJ1-3; CDR3 DNA: TGTGCCAGCAGTGAATGGGGACAGGGAAACACCATATATTTT; CDR3 protein: CASSEWGQGNTIYF
clone size: NA; D gene: NA; V gene: TRBV5-4; J gene: TRBJ2-2; CDR3 DNA: TGTGCCAGCAGCAACACCGCGACTAGTAAGAACACCGGGGAGCTGTTTTTT; CDR3 protein: CASSNTATSKNTGELFF
clone size: NA; D gene: NA; V gene: TRBV28; J gene: TRBJ2-1; CDR3 DNA: TGTGCCAGCAGCCAGCCCGGGAACAATGAGCAGTTCTTC; CDR3 protein: CASSQPGNNEQFF
clone size: once; D gene: TRBD1; V gene: TRBV28; J gene: TRBJ2-7; CDR3 DNA: TGTGCCAGCACCCCAGGGGGACAGGGAACTTCCGAGCAGTACTTC; CDR3 protein: CASTPGGQGTSEQYF
clone size: NA; D gene: TRBD1; V gene: TRBV29-1; J gene: TRBJ1-2; CDR3 DNA: TGCAGCGTCGGTAAGGGACAGGGAAACAACTATGGCTACACCTTC; CDR3 protein: CSVGKGQGNNYGYTF
clone size: once; D gene: NA; V gene: TRBV15; J gene: TRBJ2-1; CDR3 DNA: TGTGCCACCAGCAGAGATTCCGTCGGGCAGTTCTTC; CDR3 protein: CATSRDSVGQFF
clone size: NA; D gene: NA; V gene: TRBV7-2; J gene: TRBJ2-1; CDR3 DNA: TGTGCCAGCAGCTTAATAGAAACCCATGAGCAGTTCTTC; CDR3 protein: CASSLIETHEQFF
clone size: NA; D gene: TRBD2; V gene: TRBV11-3; J gene: TRBJ2-7; CDR3 DNA: TGTGCCAGCAGCTTGACTAGCGGGAGTTTCGACGAGCAGTACTTC; CDR3 protein: CASSLTSGSFDEQYF
clone size: NA; D gene: TRBD2; V gene: TRBV7-8; J gene: TRBJ2-7; CDR3 DNA: TGTGCCAGCAGCTTTGCGGGAGGCACCTACGAGCAGTACTTC; CDR3 protein: CASSFAGGTYEQYF
clone size: NA; D gene: NA; V gene: TRBV4-3; J gene: TRBJ1-2; CDR3 DNA: TGCGCCAGCAGCCAAGGAGTTGGAGCTAACTATGGCTACACCTTC; CDR3 protein: CASSQGVGANYGYTF
clone size: NA; D gene: TRBD1; V gene: TRBV6-5; J gene: TRBJ2-1; CDR3 DNA: TGTGCCAGCAGCCGACAGGGCTCCTACAATGAGCAGTTCTTC; CDR3 protein: CASSRQGSYNEQFF
clone size: NA; D gene: TRBD1; V gene: TRBV30; J gene: TRBJ1-2; CDR3 DNA: TGTGCCTGGAGTCCCGACAGGGACTATGGCTACACCTTC; CDR3 protein: CAWSPDRDYGYTF
clone size: NA; D gene: NA; V gene: TRBV20-1; J gene: TRBJ1-3; CDR3 DNA: TGCAGTGCTAGTCCCCAGGTGGGAAACACCATATATTTT; CDR3 protein: CSASPQVGNTIYF
clone size: NA; D gene: NA; V gene: TRBV4-3; J gene: TRBJ2-7; CDR3 DNA: TGCGCCAGCAGCCAAGATCGTGGGACAACAACCTACGAGCAGTACTTC; CDR3 protein: CASSQDRGTTTYEQYF
clone size: NA; D gene: TRBD1; V gene: TRBV7-8; J gene: TRBJ1-2; CDR3 DNA: TGTGCCAGCAGCTTAGACAGGGGTGGCTACACCTTC; CDR3 protein: CASSLDRGGYTF
clone size: NA; D gene: NA; V gene: TRBV6-5; J gene: TRBJ2-7; CDR3 DNA: TGTGCCAGCACCCAATCGACAGGAAACTACGAGCAGTACTTC; CDR3 protein: CASTQSTGNYEQYF
clone size: NA; D gene: TRBD2; V gene: TRBV5-1; J gene: TRBJ2-2; CDR3 DNA: TGCGCCAGCAGCACGACTAGCCCCGGGGAGCTGTTTTTT; CDR3 protein: CASSTTSPGELFF
clone size: NA; D gene: NA; V gene: TRBV4-1; J gene: TRBJ1-4; CDR3 DNA: TGCGCCAGCAGCCAAGACAGGGTTGGAACTAATGAAAAACTGTTTTTT; CDR3 protein: CASSQDRVGTNEKLFF
clone size: NA; D gene: TRBD2; V gene: TRBV18; J gene: TRBJ2-3; CDR3 DNA: TGTGCCAGCTCACCACCCCGTAGCGGGAGGCAAGCAGATACGCAGTATTTT; CDR3 protein: CASSPPRSGRQADTQYF
clone size: NA; D gene: NA; V gene: TRBV7-2; J gene: TRBJ2-3; CDR3 DNA: TGTGCCAGCAGCGCTGAGGCTAGCACAGATACGCAGTATTTT; CDR3 protein: CASSAEASTDTQYF
clone size: NA; D gene: NA; V gene: TRBV11-2; J gene: TRBJ2-5; CDR3 DNA: TGTGCCAGCAGTCCACGGGAGTACTTGGCCCAGTACTTC; CDR3 protein: CASSPREYLAQYF
clone size: NA; D gene: NA; V gene: TRBV27; J gene: TRBJ1-3; CDR3 DNA: TGTGCCAGCAGTTTGACAGGAGGAAACACCATATATTTT; CDR3 protein: CASSLTGGNTIYF
clone size: once; D gene: TRBD1; V gene: TRBV2; J gene: TRBJ2-1; CDR3 DNA: TGTGCCACCCAAACCGGGACAGGGCGCAATGAGCAGTTCTTC; CDR3 protein: CATQTGTGRNEQFF
clone size: NA; D gene: NA; V gene: TRBV19; J gene: TRBJ2-1; CDR3 DNA: TGTGCCAGTCGGCGGACAGCTAACAATGAGCAGTTCTTC; CDR3 protein: CASRRTANNEQFF
clone size: NA; D gene: NA; V gene: TRBV4-1; J gene: TRBJ1-4; CDR3 DNA: TGCGCCAGCAGCCAAGATGGGGCGGGATCGGCTAATGAAAAACTGTTTTTT; CDR3 protein: CASSQDGAGSANEKLFF
clone size: NA; D gene: NA; V gene: TRBV28; J gene: TRBJ1-5; CDR3 DNA: TGTGCCAGCAGTTTCCCCCGTTCGGGTCAGCCCCAGCATTTT; CDR3 protein: CASSFPRSGQPQHF
clone size: once; D gene: NA; V gene: TRBV15; J gene: TRBJ1-1; CDR3 DNA: TGTGCCACCAGCAGAGATAAAATGAGGACAGAAGCTTTCTTT; CDR3 protein: CATSRDKMRTEAFF
clone size: NA; D gene: NA; V gene: TRBV19; J gene: TRBJ1-6; CDR3 DNA: TGTGCCAGTAGTTCCTATACTGGCGGATCACCCCTCCACTTT; CDR3 protein: CASSSYTGGSPLHF
clone size: NA; D gene: TRBD2; V gene: TRBV15; J gene: TRBJ2-1; CDR3 DNA: TGTGCCACCAGCAGAGCCCAACTAGCGGGAGTTGCCAATGAGCAGTTCTTC; CDR3 protein: CATSRAQLAGVANEQFF